This T cell receptor beta chain originates from a study of response to subunit inactivated influenza vaccine. This clonotype was counted a few times. TCRdb independently ran MiXCR on the RT-PCR reads; one entry per CDR3 protein. Of around 570,000 distinct CDR3 sequences detected, about 11% appear once; the ten largest clones hold more than 9.5%. The ends lost 0 bases at V and 6 bases at J; junction bases unmatched: 1. This CDR3 has 14 amino acids. CDR1 and CDR2 from the germline V gene are SGDLS and YYNGEE. The same sample was also studied in work on T cells expressing NK-cell markers. That study reports: Generation of TCR beta cDNA was performed by 5'RACE template switching incorporating UMIs. Researchers got TCR beta repertoires out of sorted CD3+CD56+NKG2C+, CD3+CD56+NKG2C- and CD3+CD56-NKG2C+ T cells. Serological testing identified seven of the eight sequenced donors as HCMV-seropositive and one as seronegative. Several of the donors carried dominant NKG2C+ clonotypes that took up about 1.0-7.0% of their CD8+ T cells. Dominance of the CD3+CD56-NKG2C+ fraction by these clonotypes also held in a handful of donors.

Sequences were derived from PBMCs from blood, sampled on the day of vaccination. The J gene is TRBJ2-2, the V gene TRBV9; 8 bases map to TRBD1. The TCR comes from a middle-aged man who received an inactivated influenza vaccine. CDR3 nucleotide sequence: TGTGCCAGCAGCGTAGGGACAGGGCCCGGGGAGCTGTTTTTT. Residues: CASSVGTGPGELFF.